This T cell receptor (beta chain) was profiled in a study of blood T cell repertoires in COVID-19. Clones were read by immunoSEQ multiplex PCR, and TCRdb kept only the in-frame ones, dropping some. Of roughly 220,000 clones in the sample, about 80% were seen once. The sequencing input was peripheral blood. This clonotype originated in a woman in her twenties or thirties who had recovered from COVID-19.

This chain's CDR3 is CASSPGQGGDIQYF. In DNA form, the CDR3 reads TGCGCCAGCAGCCCTGGACAGGGGGGAGACATTCAGTACTTC. V and J are TRBV5-1 and TRBJ2-4; 10 bases match TRBD1. The CDR3 is 14 residues long. With V trimmed by 4 bases and J by 8 bases, 6 bases remained unmatched. The germline gives CDR1 SGHRS, CDR2 YFSETQ. Full variable domain (remainder filled in from reference TRBV5-1 and TRBJ2-4): KAGVTQTPRYLIKTRGQQVTLSCSPISGHRSVSWYQQTPGQGLQFLFEYFSETQRNKGNFPGRFSGRQFSNSRSEMNVSTLELGDSALYLCASSPGQGGDIQYFGAGTRLSVL.